The present T cell receptor beta chain was sequenced within a study of blood T cells in healthy people across ages. Each sample used at least 6 million PBMCs. Alongside a J-beta primer mix, a sample-barcoded 5' primer served in a second PCR lasting about 7 to 11 cycles. CDR3-containing paired-end reads numbered at least 2.5 million in each sample. TCRdb independently ran MiXCR on the 5' RACE reads; one entry per CDR3 protein. The data show roughly 830,000 distinct CDR3 sequences, approximately 65% seen once. Study-wide points: Samples with more naive T cells showed higher observed beta diversity.

This CDR3 region has 15 residues. Per germline, CDR1 ENHRY and CDR2 SYGVKD. J lost 3 bases, V lost 0 bases, and 4 bases had no gene match. This clonotype was observed a few times. Its antigen is as yet unknown. The chain carries TRBV10-3 and TRBJ2-7; 8 bases align to TRBD1. This TCR was sampled from a man aged 25-45 years in good health. The sample was blood. CDR3 sequence: CAISESDTGGYEQYF. The CDR3 DNA is TGTGCCATCAGTGAGTCAGATACAGGGGGCTACGAGCAGTACTTC.